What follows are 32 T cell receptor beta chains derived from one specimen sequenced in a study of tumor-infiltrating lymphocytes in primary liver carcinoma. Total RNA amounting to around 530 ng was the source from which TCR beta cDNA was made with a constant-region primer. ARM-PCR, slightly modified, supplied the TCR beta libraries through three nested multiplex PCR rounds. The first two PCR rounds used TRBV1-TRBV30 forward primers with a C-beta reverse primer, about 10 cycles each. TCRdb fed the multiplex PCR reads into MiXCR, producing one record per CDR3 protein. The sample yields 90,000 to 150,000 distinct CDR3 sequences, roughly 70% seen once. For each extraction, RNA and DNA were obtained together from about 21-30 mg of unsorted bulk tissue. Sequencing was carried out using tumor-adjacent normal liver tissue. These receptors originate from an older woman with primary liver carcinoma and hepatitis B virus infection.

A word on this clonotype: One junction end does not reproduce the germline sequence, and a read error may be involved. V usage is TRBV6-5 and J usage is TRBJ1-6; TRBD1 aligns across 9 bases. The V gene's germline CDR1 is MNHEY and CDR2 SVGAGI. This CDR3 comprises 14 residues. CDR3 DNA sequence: TGTGCTAGCAGTTACGGGGACAGGGCCTCACCCCTCCACTTT. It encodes CASSYGDRASPLHF.

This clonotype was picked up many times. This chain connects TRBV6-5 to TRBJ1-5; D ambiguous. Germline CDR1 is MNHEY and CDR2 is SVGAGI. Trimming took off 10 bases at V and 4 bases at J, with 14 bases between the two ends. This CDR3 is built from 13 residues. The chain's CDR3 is CAIPPEENQPQHF. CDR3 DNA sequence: TGTGCCATCCCACCTGAGGAGAATCAGCCCCAGCATTTT.

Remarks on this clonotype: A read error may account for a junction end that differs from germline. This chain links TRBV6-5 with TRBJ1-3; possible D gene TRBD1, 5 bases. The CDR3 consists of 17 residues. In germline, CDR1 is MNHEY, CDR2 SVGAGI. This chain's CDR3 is CASSHGWDRQAGNTIHF. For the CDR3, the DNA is TGTGCCAGCAGCCACGGGTGGGACCGACAAGCTGGAAACACCATACATTTT.

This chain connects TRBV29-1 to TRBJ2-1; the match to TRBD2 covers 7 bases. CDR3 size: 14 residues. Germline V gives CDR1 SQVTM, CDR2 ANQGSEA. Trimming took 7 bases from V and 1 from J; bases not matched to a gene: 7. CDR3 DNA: TGCAGCGGAACCGGGACTAAATCCTACAATGAGCAGTTCTTC. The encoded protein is CSGTGTKSYNEQFF.

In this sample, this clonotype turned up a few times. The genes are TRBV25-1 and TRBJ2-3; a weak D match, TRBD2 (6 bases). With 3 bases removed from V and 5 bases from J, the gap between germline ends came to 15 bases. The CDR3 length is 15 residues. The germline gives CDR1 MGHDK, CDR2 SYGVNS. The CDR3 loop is CASSDDERREDTQYF. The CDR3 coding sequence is TGTGCCAGCAGTGATGATGAGCGGAGGGAAGATACGCAGTATTTT.

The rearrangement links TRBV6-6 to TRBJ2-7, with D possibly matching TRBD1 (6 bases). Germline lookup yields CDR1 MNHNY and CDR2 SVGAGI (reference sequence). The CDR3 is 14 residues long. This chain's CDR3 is CASLGQNNSYEQYF. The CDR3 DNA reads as TGTGCAAGCCTCGGACAGAATAACTCCTACGAGCAGTACTTC.

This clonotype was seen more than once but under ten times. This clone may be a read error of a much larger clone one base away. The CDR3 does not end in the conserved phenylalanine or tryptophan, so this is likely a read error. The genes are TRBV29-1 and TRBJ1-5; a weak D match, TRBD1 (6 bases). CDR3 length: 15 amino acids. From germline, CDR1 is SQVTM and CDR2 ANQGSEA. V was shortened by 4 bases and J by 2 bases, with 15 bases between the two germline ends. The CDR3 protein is CSVVFPGARNQPQHL. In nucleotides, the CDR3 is TGCAGCGTTGTCTTCCCAGGGGCACGCAATCAGCCCCAGCATCTT.

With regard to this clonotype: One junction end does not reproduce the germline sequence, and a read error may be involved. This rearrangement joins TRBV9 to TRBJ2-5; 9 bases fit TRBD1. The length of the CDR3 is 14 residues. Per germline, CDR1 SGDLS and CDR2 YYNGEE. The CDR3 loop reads CANSARDREETQYF. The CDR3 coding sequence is TGTGCCAACAGCGCCCGGGACAGGGAAGAGACCCAGTACTTC.

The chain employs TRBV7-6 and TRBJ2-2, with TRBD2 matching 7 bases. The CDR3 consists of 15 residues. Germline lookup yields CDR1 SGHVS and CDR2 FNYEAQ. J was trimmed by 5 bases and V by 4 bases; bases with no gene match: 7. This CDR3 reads CASSSGRGGTGELFF. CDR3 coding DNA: TGTGCCAGCAGCTCGGGCCGCGGGGGAACCGGGGAGCTGTTTTTT.

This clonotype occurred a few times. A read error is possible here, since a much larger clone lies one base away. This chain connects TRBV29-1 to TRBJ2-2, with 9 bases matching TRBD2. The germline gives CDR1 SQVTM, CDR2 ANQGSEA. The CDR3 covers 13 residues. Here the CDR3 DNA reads TGCGGCGCGGGGGGGGATTTTGACGGGGAGCTGTTTTTT. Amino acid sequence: CGAGGDFDGELFF.

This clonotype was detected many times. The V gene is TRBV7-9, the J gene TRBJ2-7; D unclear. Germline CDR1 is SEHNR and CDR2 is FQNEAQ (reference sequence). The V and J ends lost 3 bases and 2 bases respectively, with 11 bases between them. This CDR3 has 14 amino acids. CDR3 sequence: CASSFESLAYEQYF. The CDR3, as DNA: TGTGCCAGCAGCTTTGAGTCCCTAGCCTACGAGCAGTACTTC.

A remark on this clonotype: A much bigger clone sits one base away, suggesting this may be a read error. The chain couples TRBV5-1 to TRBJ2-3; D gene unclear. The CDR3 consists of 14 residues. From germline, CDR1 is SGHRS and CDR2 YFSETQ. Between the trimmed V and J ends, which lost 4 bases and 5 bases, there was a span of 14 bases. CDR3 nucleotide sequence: TGCGCCAGCAGCCCGACCGTATCCATAGATACGCAGTATTTT. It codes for CASSPTVSIDTQYF.

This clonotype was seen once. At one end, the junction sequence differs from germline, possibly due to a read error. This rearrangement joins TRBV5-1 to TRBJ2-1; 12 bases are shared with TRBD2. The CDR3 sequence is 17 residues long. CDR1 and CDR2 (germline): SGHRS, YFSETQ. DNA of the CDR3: TGCGCCATCAGCCCTGCGACTAGCGGGAGTATCTACAATGAGCAGTTCTTC. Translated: CAISPATSGSIYNEQFF.

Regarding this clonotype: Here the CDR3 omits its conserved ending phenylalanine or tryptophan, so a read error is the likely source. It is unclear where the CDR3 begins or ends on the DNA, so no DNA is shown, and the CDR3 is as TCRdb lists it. The chain's CDR3 is CASSFRGARTMGNEQLS. The chain recombines TRBV11-2 with TRBJ2-1; the table assigns TRBD1, which was not confirmed against the DNA. The CDR3 contains 17 residues when both ends are counted. Germline CDR1 is SGHAT and CDR2 is FQNNGV.

The CDR3 bases are TGCAGCGTCGCCAGGGGGCTAGCAGGGTCCATGGATGAGCAGTTCTTC. This gives the protein CSVARGLAGSMDEQFF. This sequence joins TRBV29-1 and TRBJ2-1; TRBD1 matches 8 bases. The germline V gene encodes CDR1 SQVTM and CDR2 ANQGSEA. The V segment lost 6 bases and the J segment 8 bases; nucleotides outside the gene matches: 18. This CDR3 comprises 16 residues.

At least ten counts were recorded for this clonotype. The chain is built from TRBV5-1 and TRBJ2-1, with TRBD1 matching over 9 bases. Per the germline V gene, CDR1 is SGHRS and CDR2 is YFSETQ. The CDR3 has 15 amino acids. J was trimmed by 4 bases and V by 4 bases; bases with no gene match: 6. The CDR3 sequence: CASSPQGAPYNEQFF. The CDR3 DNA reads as TGCGCCAGCAGCCCACAGGGGGCCCCTTACAATGAGCAGTTCTTC.

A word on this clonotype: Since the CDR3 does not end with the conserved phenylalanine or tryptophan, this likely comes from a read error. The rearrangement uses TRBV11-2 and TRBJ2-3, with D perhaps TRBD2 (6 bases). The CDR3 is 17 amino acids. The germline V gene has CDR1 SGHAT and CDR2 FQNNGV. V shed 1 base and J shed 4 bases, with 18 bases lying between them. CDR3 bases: TGTGCCAGCAGCTTAGGTGGACTAACGTACAAGTCAGATACGCAGTATTTA. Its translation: CASSLGGLTYKSDTQYL.

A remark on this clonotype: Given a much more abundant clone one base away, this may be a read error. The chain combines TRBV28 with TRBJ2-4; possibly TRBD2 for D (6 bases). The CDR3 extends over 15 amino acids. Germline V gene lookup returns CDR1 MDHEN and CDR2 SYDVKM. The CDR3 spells CTSSFAGIAKNIQYF. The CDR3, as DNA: TGTACCAGCAGTTTTGCGGGGATAGCCAAAAACATTCAGTACTTC.

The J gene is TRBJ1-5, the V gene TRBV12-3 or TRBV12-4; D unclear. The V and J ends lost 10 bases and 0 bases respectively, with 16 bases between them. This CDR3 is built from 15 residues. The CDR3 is CAISGDIYSNQPQHF. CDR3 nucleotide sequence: TGTGCCATCAGCGGGGATATCTATAGCAATCAGCCCCAGCATTTT.

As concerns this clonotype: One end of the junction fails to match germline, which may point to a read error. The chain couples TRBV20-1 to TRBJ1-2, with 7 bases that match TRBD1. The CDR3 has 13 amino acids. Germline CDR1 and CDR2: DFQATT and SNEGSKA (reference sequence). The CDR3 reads CCARGPSNYGYTF. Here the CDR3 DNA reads TGCTGTGCTAGGGGGCCGAGTAACTATGGCTACACCTTC.

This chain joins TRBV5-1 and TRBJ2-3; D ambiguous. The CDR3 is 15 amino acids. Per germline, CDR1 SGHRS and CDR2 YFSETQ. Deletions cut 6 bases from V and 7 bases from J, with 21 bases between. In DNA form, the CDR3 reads TGCGCCAGCACAGATCCTACAGATAGGGTGAATACGCAGTATTTT. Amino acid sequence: CASTDPTDRVNTQYF.

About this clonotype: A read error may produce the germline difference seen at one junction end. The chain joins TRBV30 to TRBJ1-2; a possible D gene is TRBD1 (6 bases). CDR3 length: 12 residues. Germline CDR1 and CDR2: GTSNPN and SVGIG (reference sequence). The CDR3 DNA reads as TGTACCTGGAATCAGGGGAACTATGGCTACACCTTC. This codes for CTWNQGNYGYTF.

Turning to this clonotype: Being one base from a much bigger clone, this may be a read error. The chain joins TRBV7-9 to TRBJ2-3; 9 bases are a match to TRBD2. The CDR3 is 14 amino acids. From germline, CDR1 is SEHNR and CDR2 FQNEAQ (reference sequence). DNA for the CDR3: TGTGCCAGCAGCTCGGGACTAGCAGTCGATAGGCAGTATTTT. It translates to CASSSGLAVDRQYF.

The CDR3 bases are TGTGCCAGCAGCAAATCGGTCGGCGCGACAACAGATACGCAGTATTTT. Amino acids: CASSKSVGATTDTQYF. V and J are TRBV6-1 and TRBJ2-3; D not certain. Deletions cut 6 bases from V and 3 bases from J, with 19 bases between. The CDR3 loop spans 16 amino acids. CDR1 is MNHNS, CDR2 SASEGT, per germline.

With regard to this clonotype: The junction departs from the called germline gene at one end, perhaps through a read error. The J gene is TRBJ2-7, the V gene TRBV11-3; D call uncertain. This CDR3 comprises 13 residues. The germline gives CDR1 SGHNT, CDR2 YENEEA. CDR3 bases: TGTGCCAGCAGCTTATCTGGCGGCTGTGAGCACTACTTC. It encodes CASSLSGGCEHYF. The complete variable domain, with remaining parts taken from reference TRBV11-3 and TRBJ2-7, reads EAGVVQSPRYKIIEKKQPVAFWCNPISGHNTLYWYLQNLGQGPELLIRYENEEAVDDSQLPKDRFSAERLKGVDSTLKIQPAELGDSAVYLCASSLSGGCEHYFGPGTRLTVT.

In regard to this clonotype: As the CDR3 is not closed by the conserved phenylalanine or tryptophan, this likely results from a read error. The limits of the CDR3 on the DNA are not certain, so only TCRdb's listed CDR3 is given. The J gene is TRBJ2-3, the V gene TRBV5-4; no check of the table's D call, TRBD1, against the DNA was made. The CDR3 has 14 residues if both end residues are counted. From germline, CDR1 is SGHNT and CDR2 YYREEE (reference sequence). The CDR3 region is CASSLAGAADTKYS.

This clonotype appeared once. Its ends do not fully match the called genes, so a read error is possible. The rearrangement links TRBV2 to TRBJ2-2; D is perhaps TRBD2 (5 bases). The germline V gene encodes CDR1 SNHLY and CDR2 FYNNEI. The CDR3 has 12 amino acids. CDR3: CASMGSAGELFF. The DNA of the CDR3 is TGTGCCAGCATGGGTTCTGCCGGGGAACTGTTTTTT. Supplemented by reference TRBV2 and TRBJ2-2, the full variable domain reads EPEVTQTPSHQVTQMGQEVILRCVPISNHLYFYWYRQILGQKVEFLVSFYNNEISEKSEIFDDQFSVERPDGSNFTLKIRSTKLEDSAMYFCASMGSAGELFFGEGSRLTVL.

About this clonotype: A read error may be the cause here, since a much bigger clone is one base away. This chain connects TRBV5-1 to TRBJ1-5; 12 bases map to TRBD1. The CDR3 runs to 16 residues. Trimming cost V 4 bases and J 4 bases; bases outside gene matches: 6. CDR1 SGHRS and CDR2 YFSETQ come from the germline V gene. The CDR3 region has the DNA TGCGCCAGCAGCCCCGGGACAGGGGGCAAGAATCAGCCCCAGCATTTT. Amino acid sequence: CASSPGTGGKNQPQHF.

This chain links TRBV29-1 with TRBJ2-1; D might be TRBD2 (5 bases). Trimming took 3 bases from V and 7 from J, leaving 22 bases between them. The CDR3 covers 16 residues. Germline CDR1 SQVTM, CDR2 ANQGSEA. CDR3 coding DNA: TGCAGCGTTGAGGGAACACTAGTTCCCAAGTGGAATGAGCAGTTCTTC. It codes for CSVEGTLVPKWNEQFF.

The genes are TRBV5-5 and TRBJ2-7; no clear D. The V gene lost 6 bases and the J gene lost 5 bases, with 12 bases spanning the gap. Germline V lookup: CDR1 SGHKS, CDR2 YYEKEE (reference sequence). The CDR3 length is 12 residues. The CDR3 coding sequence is TGTGCCAGCACCGGCGTTACGGACGAGCAGTACTTC. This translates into CASTGVTDEQYF.

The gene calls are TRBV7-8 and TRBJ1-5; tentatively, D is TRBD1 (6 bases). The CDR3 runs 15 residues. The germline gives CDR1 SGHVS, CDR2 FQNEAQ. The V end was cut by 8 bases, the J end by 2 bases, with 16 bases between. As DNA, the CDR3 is TGTGCCAGCTGCACAGACCGACAGGGCAATCAGCCCCAGCATTTT. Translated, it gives CASCTDRQGNQPQHF.

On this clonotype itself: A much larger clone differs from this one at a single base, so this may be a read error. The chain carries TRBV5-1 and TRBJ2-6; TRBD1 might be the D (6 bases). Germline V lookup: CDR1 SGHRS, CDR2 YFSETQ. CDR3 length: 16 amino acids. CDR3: CASSLDNLSGANVLSF. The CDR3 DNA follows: TGCGCCAGCAGCTTGGACAACCTATCAGGGGCCAACGTCCTGAGTTTC.